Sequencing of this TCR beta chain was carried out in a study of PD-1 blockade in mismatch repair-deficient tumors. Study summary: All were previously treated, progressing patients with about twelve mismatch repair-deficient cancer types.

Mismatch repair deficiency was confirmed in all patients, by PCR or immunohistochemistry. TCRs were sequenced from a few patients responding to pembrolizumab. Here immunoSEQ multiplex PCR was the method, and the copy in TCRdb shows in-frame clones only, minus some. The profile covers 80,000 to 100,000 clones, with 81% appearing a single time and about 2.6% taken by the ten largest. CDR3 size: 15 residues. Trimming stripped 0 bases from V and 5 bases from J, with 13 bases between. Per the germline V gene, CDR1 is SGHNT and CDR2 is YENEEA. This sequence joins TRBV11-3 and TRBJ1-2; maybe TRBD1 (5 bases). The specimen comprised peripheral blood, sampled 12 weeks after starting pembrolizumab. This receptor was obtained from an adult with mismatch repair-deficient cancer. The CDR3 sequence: CASSLDPKGLYGYTF. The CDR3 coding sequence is TGTGCCAGCAGCTTAGATCCTAAGGGGCTATATGGCTACACCTTC.